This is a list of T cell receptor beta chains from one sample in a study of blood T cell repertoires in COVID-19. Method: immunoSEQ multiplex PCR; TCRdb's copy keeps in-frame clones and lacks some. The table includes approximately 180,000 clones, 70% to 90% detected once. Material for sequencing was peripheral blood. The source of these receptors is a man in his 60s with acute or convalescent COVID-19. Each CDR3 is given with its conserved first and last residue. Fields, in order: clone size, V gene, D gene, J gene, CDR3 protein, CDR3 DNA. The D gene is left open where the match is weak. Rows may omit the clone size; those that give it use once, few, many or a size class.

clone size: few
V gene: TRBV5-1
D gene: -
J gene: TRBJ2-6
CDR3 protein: CASSLGSSGANVLTF
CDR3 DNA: TGCGCCAGCAGCTTGGGTAGCTCTGGGGCCAACGTCCTGACTTTC

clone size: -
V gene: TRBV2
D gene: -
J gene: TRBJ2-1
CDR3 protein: CASSEHLRNEQFF
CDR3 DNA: TGTGCCAGCAGTGAACACCTGAGAAATGAGCAGTTCTTC

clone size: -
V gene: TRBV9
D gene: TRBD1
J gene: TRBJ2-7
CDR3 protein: CASSVGYSRQGSHEQYF
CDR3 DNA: TGTGCCAGCAGCGTAGGATATTCGCGACAGGGTTCCCACGAGCAGTACTTC

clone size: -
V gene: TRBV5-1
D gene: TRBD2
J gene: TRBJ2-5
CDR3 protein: CASSPGGSGGAQETQYF
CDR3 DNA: TGCGCCAGCAGCCCGGGGGGGTCGGGAGGCGCACAAGAGACCCAGTACTTC

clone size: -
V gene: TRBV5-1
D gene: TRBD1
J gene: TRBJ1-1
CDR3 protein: CASSLAGTGTGVATEAFF
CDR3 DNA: TGCGCCAGCAGCTTGGCCGGGACAGGGACTGGCGTTGCCACTGAAGCTTTCTTT

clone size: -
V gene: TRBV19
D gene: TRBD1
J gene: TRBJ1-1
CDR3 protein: CASSTRDRGFLNTEAFF
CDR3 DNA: TGTGCCAGTAGTACCCGGGACAGGGGGTTCTTGAACACTGAAGCTTTCTTT

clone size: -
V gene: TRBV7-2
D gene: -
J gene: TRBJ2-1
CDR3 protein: CASSLRGSSTTLNEQFF
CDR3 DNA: TGTGCCAGCAGCTTACGGGGGAGTAGCACCACCTTGAATGAGCAGTTCTTC

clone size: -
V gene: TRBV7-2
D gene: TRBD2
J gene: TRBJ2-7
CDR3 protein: CASSYRQGLAGEYF
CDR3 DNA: TGTGCCAGCAGCTACAGACAGGGACTAGCGGGAGAGTACTTC

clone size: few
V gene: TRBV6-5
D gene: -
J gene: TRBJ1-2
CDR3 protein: CASSYEGGYGYTF
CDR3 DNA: TGTGCCAGCAGTTACGAAGGGGGCTATGGCTACACCTTC

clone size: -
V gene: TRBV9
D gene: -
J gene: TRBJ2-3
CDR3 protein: CASSPASRTQYF
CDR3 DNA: TGTGCCAGCAGCCCCGCTTCTAGAACGCAGTATTTT

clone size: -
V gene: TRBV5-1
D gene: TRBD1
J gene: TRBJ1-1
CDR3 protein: CASSERTGVLNTEAFF
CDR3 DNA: TGCGCCAGCAGCGAACGGACAGGGGTCCTGAACACTGAAGCTTTCTTT

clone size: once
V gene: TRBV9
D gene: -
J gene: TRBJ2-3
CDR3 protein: CASSVVVEDTQYF
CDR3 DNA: TGTGCCAGCAGCGTAGTGGTGGAGGATACGCAGTATTTT

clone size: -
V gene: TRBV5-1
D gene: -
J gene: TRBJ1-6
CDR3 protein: CASSFAGASYNSPLHF
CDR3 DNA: TGCGCCAGCAGCTTCGCAGGGGCGTCCTATAATTCACCCCTCCACTTT

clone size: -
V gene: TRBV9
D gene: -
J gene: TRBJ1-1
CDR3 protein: CASSPGTEAFF
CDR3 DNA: TGTGCCAGCAGCCCCGGGACTGAAGCTTTCTTT

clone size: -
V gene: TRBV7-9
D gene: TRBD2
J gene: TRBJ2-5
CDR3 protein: CASSLGFDSGKETQYF
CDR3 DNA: TGTGCCAGCAGCTTGGGGTTTGATAGCGGGAAGGAGACCCAGTACTTC

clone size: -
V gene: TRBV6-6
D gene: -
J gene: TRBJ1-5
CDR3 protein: CASSYSADQPQHF
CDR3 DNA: TGTGCCAGCAGTTACTCGGCAGATCAGCCCCAGCATTTT

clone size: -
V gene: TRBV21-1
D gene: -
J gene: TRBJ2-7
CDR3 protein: CASSKGGTGTRVYF
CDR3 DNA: TGTGCCAGCAGCAAAGGGGGAACCGGGACACGGGTTTACTTC

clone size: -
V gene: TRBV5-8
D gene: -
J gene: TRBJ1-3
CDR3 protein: CASSRQQGAIGNTIYF
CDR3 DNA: TGTGCCAGCAGCCGGCAACAGGGAGCTATTGGAAACACCATATATTTT

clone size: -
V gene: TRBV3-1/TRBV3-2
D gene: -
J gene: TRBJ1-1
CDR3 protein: CASSQQGSEAFF
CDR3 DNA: TGTGCCAGCAGCCAACAGGGCTCGGAAGCTTTCTTT

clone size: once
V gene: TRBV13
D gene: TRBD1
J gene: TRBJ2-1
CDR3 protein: CASSFGTGSNEQFF
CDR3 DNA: TGTGCCAGCAGCTTCGGGACAGGCTCCAATGAGCAGTTCTTC

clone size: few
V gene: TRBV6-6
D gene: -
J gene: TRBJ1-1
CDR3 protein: CASSYSDSHTEAFF
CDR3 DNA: TGTGCCAGCAGTTACTCAGACAGCCACACTGAAGCTTTCTTT

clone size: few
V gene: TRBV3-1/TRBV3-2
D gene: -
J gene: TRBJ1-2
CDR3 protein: CASSPGQNYGYTF
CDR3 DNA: TGTGCCAGCAGCCCCGGACAGAACTATGGCTACACCTTC

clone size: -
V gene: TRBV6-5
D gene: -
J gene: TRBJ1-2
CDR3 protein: CASTDRFYGYTF
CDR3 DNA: TGTGCCAGCACCGACAGGTTTTATGGCTACACCTTC

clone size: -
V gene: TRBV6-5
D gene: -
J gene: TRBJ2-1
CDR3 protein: CASSYSAGVPYNEQFF
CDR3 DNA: TGTGCCAGCAGTTACTCGGCAGGGGTGCCCTACAATGAGCAGTTCTTC

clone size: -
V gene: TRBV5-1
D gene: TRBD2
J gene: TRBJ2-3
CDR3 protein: CASSLAPSGKRYTQYF
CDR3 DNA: TGCGCCAGCAGCTTGGCCCCTAGCGGGAAGAGGTATACGCAGTATTTT

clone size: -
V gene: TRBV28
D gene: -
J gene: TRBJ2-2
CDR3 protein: CASTKAFGDTGELFF
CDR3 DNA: TGTGCCAGCACAAAGGCCTTCGGGGACACCGGGGAGCTGTTTTTT

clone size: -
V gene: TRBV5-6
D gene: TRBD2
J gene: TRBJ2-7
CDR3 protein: CASSMWPSGRSYEQYF
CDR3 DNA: TGTGCCAGCAGCATGTGGCCTAGCGGGCGCTCCTACGAGCAGTACTTC

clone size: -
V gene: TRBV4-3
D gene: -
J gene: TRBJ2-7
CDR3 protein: CASSQELAYEQYF
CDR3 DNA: TGCGCCAGCAGCCAAGAGCTAGCCTACGAGCAGTACTTC

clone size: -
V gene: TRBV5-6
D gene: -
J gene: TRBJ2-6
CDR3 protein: CASSLDLRGANVLTF
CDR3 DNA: TGTGCCAGCAGCTTGGACCTTAGAGGGGCCAACGTCCTGACTTTC

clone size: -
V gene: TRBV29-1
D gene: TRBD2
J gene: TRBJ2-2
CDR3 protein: CSVALLAGGTGELFF
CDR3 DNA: TGCAGCGTCGCTCTCCTAGCGGGAGGGACCGGGGAGCTGTTTTTT

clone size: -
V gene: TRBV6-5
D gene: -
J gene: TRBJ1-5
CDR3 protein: CASSYLGARQPQHF
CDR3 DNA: TGTGCCAGCAGTTACCTGGGGGCCCGGCAGCCCCAGCATTTT

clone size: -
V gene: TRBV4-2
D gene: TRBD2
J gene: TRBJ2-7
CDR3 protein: CASSPVAGEPYEQYF
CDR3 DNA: TGTGCCAGCAGCCCCGTAGCGGGAGAACCCTACGAGCAGTACTTC

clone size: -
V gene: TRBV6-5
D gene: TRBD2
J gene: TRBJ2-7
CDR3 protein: CASRWGREGPYEQYF
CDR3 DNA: TGTGCCAGCAGGTGGGGGCGGGAGGGCCCCTACGAGCAGTACTTC

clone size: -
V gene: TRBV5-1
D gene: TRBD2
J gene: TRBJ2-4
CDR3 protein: CASSVPVGEGAKNIQYF
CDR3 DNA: TGCGCCAGCAGCGTCCCCGTGGGGGAGGGGGCCAAAAACATTCAGTACTTC